Following are 25 T cell receptor beta chains from one sample sequenced in a study of T cells in Graves' hyperthyroidism and ophthalmopathy. Template material for amplifying TCR beta CDR3 regions consisted of RNA transcripts. First-round RT-PCR of the TCR CDR3 relied on the HTBI primer set. From the multiplex PCR reads, TCRdb called clonotypes with MiXCR, one entry per CDR3 protein. The sample has 530,000 or so distinct CDR3 sequences, 15% to 20% seen once. What was sequenced was blood. The receptors derive from a woman under 30 with Graves' ophthalmopathy.

This clonotype was detected ten times or more. This chain connects TRBV7-2 to TRBJ1-4; D ambiguous. The length of the CDR3 is 15 residues. CDR1 is SGHTA, CDR2 FQGNSA, per germline. Between the trimmed V and J ends, which lost 5 bases and 0 bases, there was a span of 10 bases. In nucleotides, the CDR3 is TGTGCCAGCAGCCTCGACGGTGCAACTAATGAAAAACTGTTTTTT. Translating gives CASSLDGATNEKLFF.

This chain connects TRBV4-1 to TRBJ1-1; TRBD1 aligns across 9 bases. The germline V gene has CDR1 MGHRA and CDR2 YSYEKL. Trimming removed 0 bases from V and 5 bases from J; junction bases left unmatched: 4. The CDR3 contains 15 residues. The CDR3 DNA sequence: TGCGCCAGCAGCCAAGAAGACAGGGGGACTACTGAAGCTTTCTTT. Its protein product is CASSQEDRGTTEAFF.

This clonotype has at least ten counts. This CDR3 reads CASSLSSLSSGANVLTF. The CDR3 DNA sequence: TGTGCCAGCAGCCTCAGTTCCCTTAGCTCTGGGGCCAACGTCCTGACTTTC. V and J are TRBV11-2 and TRBJ2-6; D call uncertain. Trimming took 5 bases from V and 0 from J, leaving 14 bases between them. From germline, CDR1 is SGHAT and CDR2 FQNNGV. CDR3 length: 17 residues. The full variable domain, its missing parts supplied by reference TRBV11-2 and TRBJ2-6, is EAGVAQSPRYKIIEKRQSVAFWCNPISGHATLYWYQQILGQGPKLLIQFQNNGVVDDSQLPKDRFSAERLKGVDSTLKIQPAKLEDSAVYLCASSLSSLSSGANVLTFGAGSRLTVL.

The chain links TRBV28 to TRBJ1-2, with D maybe TRBD1 (6 bases). The germline gives CDR1 MDHEN, CDR2 SYDVKM. The CDR3 runs to 13 residues. V was pared by 2 bases and J by 4 bases, with 8 bases between. The CDR3 nucleotides are TGTGCCAGCAGTTTAACAGGGATCTATGGCTACACCTTC. Its protein product is CASSLTGIYGYTF.

This clonotype is a singleton in its sample. The chain has TRBV9 and TRBJ2-1, with 10 bases fitting TRBD2. The CDR3 spans 15 residues. The germline V gene has CDR1 SGDLS and CDR2 YYNGEE. J was trimmed by 3 bases and V by 3 bases; bases with no gene match: 3. CDR3 DNA sequence: TGTGCCAGCAGCGCTAGCGGGAGCCTCTACAATGAGCAGTTCTTC. It encodes CASSASGSLYNEQFF.

This clonotype was counted many times. The rearrangement links TRBV20-1 to TRBJ1-2; D unresolved. Germline V gene data show CDR1 as DFQATT and CDR2 as SNEGSKA (reference sequence). This CDR3 contains 13 residues. V gave up 3 bases and J gave up 5 bases, with 13 bases separating them. The CDR3 is CSASIGIGYGYTF. CDR3 in DNA: TGCAGTGCTAGTATCGGGATCGGGTATGGCTACACCTTC.

The rearrangement joins TRBV12-3 or TRBV12-4 to TRBJ2-1; perhaps TRBD2 as D (6 bases). The ends were cut back, 3 bases at V and 2 bases at J, with 14 bases in the middle. CDR3 size: 16 residues. CDR3 DNA sequence: TGTGCCAGCAGTTTCCGGAGGGTAGCCCCCTACAATGAGCAGTTCTTC. Its protein product is CASSFRRVAPYNEQFF.

The V gene is TRBV9, the J gene TRBJ2-7, with TRBD1 matching 10 bases. Losses at the gene ends were 4 bases for V and 7 bases for J; bases not matched to a gene: 8. The CDR3 contains 14 residues. CDR1 and CDR2 from the germline V gene are SGDLS and YYNGEE. The CDR3 coding sequence is TGTGCCAGCAGCCCCCGGACAGGGGGAAGAGAGCAGTACTTC. Encoded protein: CASSPRTGGREQYF.

This sequence joins TRBV9 and TRBJ2-4; possible D gene TRBD2, 5 bases. The length of the CDR3 is 17 residues. Germline CDR1 SGDLS, CDR2 YYNGEE. V gave up 0 bases and J gave up 1 base, with 14 bases separating them. The chain's CDR3 is CASSVGSGSSAKNIQYF. In DNA form, the CDR3 reads TGTGCCAGCAGCGTAGGTTCGGGATCTTCCGCCAAAAACATTCAGTACTTC.

This clonotype was observed at least ten times. The gene calls are TRBV28 and TRBJ2-7, with 7 bases that match TRBD1. Trimming took 4 bases from V and 2 from J; bases not matched to a gene: 5. CDR1 and CDR2 (germline): MDHEN, SYDVKM. The CDR3 sequence is 14 residues long. CDR3 coding DNA: TGTGCCAGCAGTTCCGGGACAGCAACCTACGAGCAGTACTTC. This encodes CASSSGTATYEQYF.

This CDR3 is CASSHGLHQDPYF. DNA for the CDR3: TGTGCCAGCAGCCACGGGCTCCACCAGGACCCGTATTTT. This chain links TRBV4-2 with TRBJ2-3; no clear D gene. This CDR3 has 13 residues. Trimming pared 3 bases from V and 14 bases from J, leaving 18 bases between. Germline V CDR1 and CDR2: LGHNA, YNFKEQ.

Here the CDR3 DNA reads TGTGCCAGCAGTGACAGGGGAGGTGAAAAACTGTTTTTT. It translates to CASSDRGGEKLFF. J is TRBJ1-4 and V is TRBV25-1, with a possible D match to TRBD1 (6 bases). The CDR3 runs to 13 residues. Trimming left V 3 bases short and J 7 bases short, with 9 bases between. Germline CDR1 reads MGHDK; CDR2 reads SYGVNS.

This clonotype came up many times. The V call is TRBV5-6, the J call TRBJ1-1; no clear D gene. This CDR3 comprises 14 residues. Trimming stripped 5 bases from V and 4 bases from J, with 15 bases between. Germline-derived CDR1 and CDR2 are SGHDT and YYEEEE. The CDR3 sequence is CASRVWMALTEAFF. The CDR3 nucleotides are TGTGCCAGCAGGGTATGGATGGCACTCACTGAAGCTTTCTTT.

This clonotype was seen only a few times. The genes are TRBV2 and TRBJ2-2; D is uncertain. Germline V gene data show CDR1 as SNHLY and CDR2 as FYNNEI. The CDR3 is 17 amino acids. V lost 8 bases to trimming and J lost 0 bases, with 19 bases between them. The chain's CDR3 is CASQAPPALANTGELFF. DNA of the CDR3: TGTGCCAGCCAGGCCCCCCCAGCGCTTGCGAACACCGGGGAGCTGTTTTTT.

The V gene is TRBV5-6, the J gene TRBJ1-2, with D unresolved. The CDR3 totals 13 residues. Deletions cut 5 bases from V and 0 bases from J, with 8 bases between. Per germline, CDR1 SGHDT and CDR2 YYEEEE. This CDR3 is CASSLMPNYGYTF. The CDR3 DNA sequence: TGTGCCAGCAGTTTGATGCCTAACTATGGCTACACCTTC.

This clonotype has a count of ten or more. The rearrangement uses TRBV6-5 and TRBJ1-2; D is uncertain. This CDR3 has 19 amino acids. Germline loops: CDR1 MNHEY, CDR2 SVGAGI. V lost 0 bases to trimming and J lost 2 bases, with 22 bases between them. CDR3 nucleotide sequence: TGTGCCAGCAGTTACTCGATGCTGCCTCAAACGCGGCAGAACTATGGCTACACCTTC. It translates to CASSYSMLPQTRQNYGYTF.

The sample holds many counts of this clonotype. This chain uses TRBV5-1 with TRBJ2-6; no definite D call. The CDR3 runs 14 residues. The germline V gene encodes CDR1 SGHRS and CDR2 YFSETQ. The V gene lost 3 bases and the J gene lost 1 base, with 5 bases spanning the gap. This chain's CDR3 is CASSSESGANVLTF. Here the CDR3 DNA reads TGCGCCAGCAGCTCGGAGTCTGGGGCCAACGTCCTGACTTTC.

This clonotype was seen many times. The gene calls are TRBV28 and TRBJ2-1; 8 nucleotides match TRBD2. With 5 bases clipped from V and 3 bases from J, the junction kept 15 bases outside the gene matches. CDR3 length equals 18 residues. Germline CDR1 MDHEN, CDR2 SYDVKM. The CDR3 bases are TGTGCCAGCAGTCCCATGGTGGGGACTAGTGAGGGCTACAATGAGCAGTTCTTC. Its translation: CASSPMVGTSEGYNEQFF.

This chain connects TRBV6-1 to TRBJ1-2; D gene unclear. The ends were cut back, 6 bases at V and 3 bases at J, with 11 bases in the middle. Per the germline V gene, CDR1 is MNHNS and CDR2 is SASEGT. This CDR3 has 13 amino acids. CDR3 nucleotide sequence: TGTGCCAGCAGCCCCCCCATTGACTATGGCTACACCTTC. This translates into CASSPPIDYGYTF.

This clonotype was seen ten or more times. V and J are TRBV28 and TRBJ2-1; a weak D match, TRBD1 (5 bases). Germline V gene data show CDR1 as MDHEN and CDR2 as SYDVKM. The CDR3 is made up of 13 amino acids. The V and J ends lost 5 bases and 7 bases respectively, with 12 bases between them. Here the CDR3 reads CASSLRVPNEQFF. CDR3 DNA: TGTGCCAGCAGTCTCAGGGTCCCTAATGAGCAGTTCTTC.

Ten or more counts support this clonotype. CDR3 bases: TGTGCCAGCAGCTTTGGGAGTCTGAGGCAAGAGACCCAGTACTTC. Residues: CASSFGSLRQETQYF. The chain carries TRBV5-5 and TRBJ2-5, with D possibly being TRBD2 (5 bases). The germline gives CDR1 SGHKS, CDR2 YYEKEE (reference sequence). Between the trimmed V and J ends, which lost 2 bases and 2 bases, there was a span of 13 bases. CDR3 length equals 15 residues. Full variable domain (rest looked up from reference TRBV5-5 and TRBJ2-5): DAGVTQSPTHLIKTRGQQVTLRCSPISGHKSVSWYQQVLGQGPQFIFQYYEKEERGRGNFPDRFSARQFPNYSSELNVNALLLGDSALYLCASSFGSLRQETQYFGPGTRLLVL.

This clonotype was counted many times. V is TRBV12-3 or TRBV12-4 and J is TRBJ2-2, with D perhaps matching TRBD2 (5 bases). Trimming cost V 8 bases and J 1 base, with 14 bases left between them. The CDR3 covers 15 residues. DNA for the CDR3: TGTGCCAGCTGTTCAAGGACTTTGAACACCGGGGAGCTGTTTTTT. This sequence encodes CASCSRTLNTGELFF.

V and J are TRBV20-1 and TRBJ2-2, with D possibly called TRBD1 or TRBD2 (6 bases each). There are 14 residues in the CDR3. V lost 2 bases to trimming and J lost 3 bases, with 10 bases between them. Germline V gene sequence: CDR1 DFQATT, CDR2 SNEGSKA (reference sequence). CDR3 sequence reads: CSARRGAYTGELFF. CDR3 nucleotide sequence: TGCAGTGCTAGAAGGGGGGCGTACACCGGGGAGCTGTTTTTT.

The chain employs TRBV29-1 and TRBJ2-7; 7 bases are a match to TRBD1. The germline V gene encodes CDR1 SQVTM and CDR2 ANQGSEA. V gave up 2 bases and J gave up 3 bases; unmatched junction bases: 4. The CDR3 length is 13 residues. This CDR3 is CSVEFNRGYEQYF. The CDR3 nucleotides are TGCAGCGTTGAATTTAACAGGGGCTACGAGCAGTACTTC.

The chain has TRBV7-2 and TRBJ2-1, with 12 bases that match TRBD2. Germline CDR1 reads SGHTA; CDR2 reads FQGNSA. After removal of 4 bases from V and 9 bases from J, the junction contained 7 bases not matched to a gene. This CDR3 has 15 residues. CDR3 in DNA: TGTGCCAGCAGCTCATCTAGCGGGAGGGCCGGTGAGCAGTTCTTC. Its translation is CASSSSSGRAGEQFF.